A selection of T cell receptor beta chains follows, all from one sample in a study of OX40 agonist ivuxolimab in advanced cancers. The repertoire was sequenced with immunoSEQ multiplex PCR; TCRdb's copy has only in-frame clones and lacks some. In the table there are around 94,000 clones, under 85% of which are singletons. Here the sequenced sample was CD4+ or CD8+ T cells sorted from blood, taken in a trial of the OX40 agonist ivuxolimab. These TCRs come from an adult with an advanced solid tumor such as melanoma, head and neck, liver or kidney cancer. Both conserved end residues are part of each CDR3. A D gene is named only where the DNA matches it firmly. Only part of the rows carry a size: once, few, many, or a class if the clone is expanded.

>.|TRBJ2-7|TRBV27|.
TGTGCCAGCAGTTTACTGGGGGCGGGTGACGAGCAGTACTTC
CASSLLGAGDEQYF
>.|TRBJ2-2|TRBV28|.
TGTGCCAGCAGGCTTATAGGTACCGGGGAGCTGTTTTTT
CASRLIGTGELFF
>.|TRBJ1-6|TRBV9|.
TGTGCCAGCAGCGTGCAGGGAAATTCACCCCTCCACTTT
CASSVQGNSPLHF
>.|TRBJ2-7|TRBV10-3|.
TGTGCCATCAGTGACTACGGGGAGGACGAGCAGTACTTC
CAISDYGEDEQYF
>.|TRBJ2-1|TRBV9|TRBD2
TGTGCCAGCAGCGTAACGGGACTAGCGGGAGTTGAGGCGTACAATGAGCAGTTCTTC
CASSVTGLAGVEAYNEQFF
>once|TRBJ2-7|TRBV28|TRBD2
TGTGCCAGCAGGGCCGGGACTAGTGGCGAGCAGTACTTC
CASRAGTSGEQYF
>.|TRBJ2-1|TRBV11-1|.
TGTGCCAGCAGCTCCCCCGCCCCCCTCCCAAGGCAGTTCTTC
CASSSPAPLPRQFF
>.|TRBJ2-7|TRBV9|.
TGTGCCAGCAGCGTAGGTTCCCGTTCCGAGCAGTACTTC
CASSVGSRSEQYF
>.|TRBJ1-5|TRBV10-3|.
TGTGCCATTTCTTTGGATGGCAATCAGCCCCAGCATTTT
CAISLDGNQPQHF
>few|TRBJ1-2|TRBV7-6|.
TGTGCCAGCAGCCCCTACGCGGGGGATGATGGCTACACCTTC
CASSPYAGDDGYTF
>.|TRBJ2-1|TRBV5-6|.
TGTGCCAGCAGCTCAGGGCTTGCCTACAATGAGCAGTTCTTC
CASSSGLAYNEQFF
>.|TRBJ1-1|TRBV4-1|.
TGCGCCAGCAGCCAAGATCCTTACCAGAACGCTGAAGCTTTCTTT
CASSQDPYQNAEAFF
>.|TRBJ2-7|TRBV19|.
TGTGCCAGTAGTATCAGCGATTCCACCTACGAGCAGTACTTC
CASSISDSTYEQYF
>.|TRBJ2-7|TRBV25-1|TRBD1
TGTGCCAGCAGTGAACGGCCGGGACAGGGGGTTGTCGAGCAGTACTTC
CASSERPGQGVVEQYF
>.|TRBJ1-2|TRBV6-1|.
TGTGCCAGCAGTGACAGTTATGGCTACACCTTC
CASSDSYGYTF
>.|TRBJ2-7|TRBV4-1|.
TGCGCCAGCAGCCAGTACTCCCCGGGGTCCTACGAGCAGTACTTC
CASSQYSPGSYEQYF
>.|TRBJ2-3|TRBV21-1|.
TGTGCCAGCAGCACCGCGGACATGACCCTCCCGCACCAGGTGGATACGCAGTATTTT
CASSTADMTLPHQVDTQYF